The rows below give T cell receptor beta chains drawn from one sample of a study of T cell responses to AZD1222 COVID-19 vaccine. TCRdb keeps only in-frame clones here, not all; method: immunoSEQ multiplex PCR. Found here are approximately 190,000 clones, approximately 91% of them singletons; the top ten hold 0.99%. This material consisted of peripheral blood, taken on day 0 of AZD1222 vaccination. The receptor source for this set is an adult in good health. Both conserved end residues are part of each CDR3. Fields, in order: CDR3 length, clone size, J gene, V gene, D gene, CDR3 DNA, CDR3 protein. The D gene is left open where the match is weak. Rows give clone size only sometimes, using once, few, many, or a class for an expanded clone.

length: 14; size: once; J: TRBJ2-1; V: TRBV7-8; D: TRBD1; DNA: TGTGCCAGCAGCTATCGGACAGGGAAGAATGAGCAGTTCTTC; CDR3: CASSYRTGKNEQFF
length: 11; size: once; J: TRBJ2-1; V: TRBV2; D: -; DNA: TGTGCCAGCAGTCCTTACAATGAGCAGTTCTTC; CDR3: CASSPYNEQFF
length: 15; size: once; J: TRBJ2-1; V: TRBV20-1; D: TRBD2; DNA: TGCAGTGCTAGTTCAGGACTAGCGGAAATCAATGAGCAGTTCTTC; CDR3: CSASSGLAEINEQFF
length: 16; size: -; J: TRBJ2-5; V: TRBV5-1; D: TRBD2; DNA: TGCGCCAGCAGCTCTCCGAGGGGCGGGGGGCAAGAGACCCAGTACTTC; CDR3: CASSSPRGGGQETQYF
length: 16; size: -; J: TRBJ2-1; V: TRBV28; D: -; DNA: TGTGCCAGCAGTTTTATGGGCTCTGGGTCCTACAATGAGCAGTTCTTC; CDR3: CASSFMGSGSYNEQFF
length: 14; size: -; J: TRBJ1-1; V: TRBV6-5; D: -; DNA: TGTGCCAGCAGTTATGCCAGGAGGAGGGATGAAGCTTTCTTT; CDR3: CASSYARRRDEAFF
length: 13; size: once; J: TRBJ1-2; V: TRBV14; D: -; DNA: TGTGCCAGCAGCCTAGGGGCAGGAATTGGCTACACCTTC; CDR3: CASSLGAGIGYTF
length: 16; size: -; J: TRBJ2-5; V: TRBV4-3; D: TRBD2; DNA: TGCGCCAGCAGCCATGGACTAGCGGGGGGTTTTGAGACCCAGTACTTC; CDR3: CASSHGLAGGFETQYF
length: 12; size: -; J: TRBJ2-7; V: TRBV12-3/TRBV12-4; D: -; DNA: TGTGCCAGCACCACGGCAACCTACGAGCAGTACTTC; CDR3: CASTTATYEQYF
length: 15; size: -; J: TRBJ2-7; V: TRBV27; D: -; DNA: TGTGCCAGCAGTTTGCTGGGGGTTCAGTCCTACGAGCAGTACTTC; CDR3: CASSLLGVQSYEQYF
length: 15; size: -; J: TRBJ2-5; V: TRBV5-1; D: TRBD2; DNA: TGCGCCAGCAGCTCAATAGCGGGGGGTCTGGAGACCCAGTACTTC; CDR3: CASSSIAGGLETQYF
length: 13; size: -; J: TRBJ1-2; V: TRBV27; D: TRBD1; DNA: TGTGCCAGCAGTCAACAGGGGGCGGGTGGCTACACCTTC; CDR3: CASSQQGAGGYTF
length: 16; size: -; J: TRBJ2-2; V: TRBV6-1; D: -; DNA: TGTGCCAGCAGTGTTTCGACTCTCCTCGGCACCGGGGAGCTGTTTTTT; CDR3: CASSVSTLLGTGELFF
length: 14; size: -; J: TRBJ1-1; V: TRBV2; D: -; DNA: TGTGCCAGCAGTGAGTCAGGGACGTGGAATGAAGCTTTCTTT; CDR3: CASSESGTWNEAFF
length: 15; size: -; J: TRBJ2-5; V: TRBV28; D: -; DNA: TGTGCCAGCAGTCGCCCCGGGAAGACCCAAGAGACCCAGTACTTC; CDR3: CASSRPGKTQETQYF
length: 13; size: -; J: TRBJ1-6; V: TRBV28; D: -; DNA: TGTGCCAGCAGCCCCTTTCATAATTCACCCCTCCACTTT; CDR3: CASSPFHNSPLHF
length: 17; size: -; J: TRBJ2-1; V: TRBV27; D: -; DNA: TGTGCCAGCAGTTTAGATCCCGTGCCCAGCTCCTACAATGAGCAGTTCTTC; CDR3: CASSLDPVPSSYNEQFF
length: 17; size: -; J: TRBJ2-1; V: TRBV3-1/TRBV3-2; D: TRBD2; DNA: TGTGCCAGCAGCTATTTTGGACTAGCGGGAGGGTTGGATGAGCAGTTCTTC; CDR3: CASSYFGLAGGLDEQFF
length: 15; size: once; J: TRBJ2-5; V: TRBV4-3; D: TRBD2; DNA: TGCGCCAGCAGCCAAGATGGCGGGGGGGAGGAGACCCAGTACTTC; CDR3: CASSQDGGGEETQYF
length: 12; size: -; J: TRBJ1-2; V: TRBV7-9; D: -; DNA: TGTGCCAGCAGAACAGTCGACTATGGCTACACCTTC; CDR3: CASRTVDYGYTF
length: 15; size: -; J: TRBJ2-1; V: TRBV9; D: -; DNA: TGTGCCAGCAGCGTAGCTGGGGATTGGGGCAATGAGCAGTTCTTC; CDR3: CASSVAGDWGNEQFF
length: 14; size: once; J: TRBJ1-2; V: TRBV24-1; D: -; DNA: TGTGCCACCAGTGACTCGGGAGGGTTCTATGGCTACACCTTC; CDR3: CATSDSGGFYGYTF
length: 16; size: -; J: TRBJ1-5; V: TRBV6-1; D: TRBD1; DNA: TGTGCCAGCAGTGGTGACAGGGGGCGAGAATTTCAGCCCCAGCATTTT; CDR3: CASSGDRGREFQPQHF
length: 17; size: -; J: TRBJ2-7; V: TRBV27; D: -; DNA: TGTGCCAGCAGTTTTTCCCAGGGGGGGGTTCCTCCCTACGAGCAGTACTTC; CDR3: CASSFSQGGVPPYEQYF
length: 17; size: -; J: TRBJ2-1; V: TRBV5-1; D: TRBD2; DNA: TGCGCCAGCAGCTTACAATCCAGCGGGACTAGTCTCCATGAGCAGTTCTTC; CDR3: CASSLQSSGTSLHEQFF
length: 15; size: -; J: TRBJ1-2; V: TRBV6-5; D: -; DNA: TGTGCCAGCAGTTACAAAGCGGCCGGGCAGCTACGCTACACCTTC; CDR3: CASSYKAAGQLRYTF
length: 17; size: -; J: TRBJ2-5; V: TRBV28; D: TRBD1; DNA: TGTGCCAGCAGTTTTGCGCAGGGGGCGTTAGGTCAAGAGACCCAGTACTTC; CDR3: CASSFAQGALGQETQYF
length: 15; size: -; J: TRBJ2-1; V: TRBV14; D: -; DNA: TGTGCCAGCAGCCCAGGACCTTTCCGGCAGGATGAGCAGTTCTTC; CDR3: CASSPGPFRQDEQFF
length: 11; size: -; J: TRBJ2-1; V: TRBV10-2; D: -; DNA: TGCGCCAGCAGCACCGTTAATGAGCAGTTCTTC; CDR3: CASSTVNEQFF
length: 12; size: -; J: TRBJ1-2; V: TRBV7-2; D: -; DNA: TGTGCCAGCAGCCCCGGGGACTATGGCTACACCTTC; CDR3: CASSPGDYGYTF
length: 15; size: -; J: TRBJ1-1; V: TRBV4-3; D: -; DNA: TGCGCCAGCAGCCAAGATATAGAAGGGAACACTGAAGCTTTCTTT; CDR3: CASSQDIEGNTEAFF
length: 16; size: once; J: TRBJ2-7; V: TRBV7-2; D: -; DNA: TGTGCCAGCAGCTTAGGTCTCGCAGCTCATCAGGGAGAGCAGTACTTC; CDR3: CASSLGLAAHQGEQYF
length: 16; size: -; J: TRBJ2-1; V: TRBV13; D: TRBD1; DNA: TGTGCCAGCAGCTTAGGGGACAGGGGCTCTTACAATGAGCAGTTCTTC; CDR3: CASSLGDRGSYNEQFF
length: 17; size: -; J: TRBJ2-1; V: TRBV7-9; D: TRBD2; DNA: TGTGCCAGCAGCTTAGGAAGGACTAGCGGAGGAAACAATGAGCAGTTCTTC; CDR3: CASSLGRTSGGNNEQFF
length: 15; size: -; J: TRBJ2-1; V: TRBV5-1; D: -; DNA: TGCGCCAGCAGCCCCCGTGGTCAGAACCAGGATGAGCAGTTCTTC; CDR3: CASSPRGQNQDEQFF
length: 13; size: -; J: TRBJ2-1; V: TRBV6-1; D: -; DNA: TGTGCCAGCAGTGAAAGCTTCGTGGTTGTGTGGTTCTTC; CDR3: CASSESFVVVWFF